The rows below give T cell receptor beta chains drawn from one sample of a study of blood T cell dynamics during melanoma immunotherapy. Libraries were prepared by immunoSEQ multiplex PCR; TCRdb keeps only in-frame clonotypes and omits some of them. The sample lists roughly 30,000 clones; 80% to 85% were seen once. Material: blood, obtained from a patient treated with checkpoint blockade. The receptors shown here come from a human donor with melanoma. Each CDR3 is given with its conserved first and last residue. A D gene is named only where the DNA matches it firmly.

>TRBD1|TRBV4-1|TRBJ2-2
CASSQDRQGANTGELFF
TGCGCCAGCAGCCAAGACAGGCAGGGGGCCAACACCGGGGAGCTGTTTTTT
>NA|TRBV7-8|TRBJ1-1
CASSHPRGNTEAFF
TGTGCCAGCAGCCACCCCAGGGGGAACACTGAAGCTTTCTTT
>NA|TRBV4-1|TRBJ2-7
CASSLRDGAHYEQYF
TGCGCCAGCAGCCTCCGGGACGGAGCACACTACGAGCAGTACTTC
>TRBD1|TRBV7-9|TRBJ1-2
CASSLEPGQGAGGYTF
TGTGCCAGCAGCTTAGAACCGGGACAGGGGGCGGGTGGCTACACCTTC
>NA|TRBV28|TRBJ2-1
CASNAMSSWQFF
TGTGCCAGCAACGCGATGAGCAGTTGGCAGTTCTTC
>NA|TRBV4-1|TRBJ2-7
CASSPPGRDDEQYF
TGCGCCAGCAGCCCCCCAGGCCGGGACGACGAGCAGTACTTC
>NA|TRBV7-8|TRBJ2-2
CASSLVPSNTGELFF
TGTGCCAGCAGCTTAGTCCCGTCGAACACCGGGGAGCTGTTTTTT
>NA|TRBV4-2|TRBJ2-1
CASSQDRPPLWDEQFF
TGTGCCAGCAGCCAAGATAGGCCACCTTTATGGGATGAGCAGTTCTTC
>NA|TRBV19|TRBJ2-2
CASKGTPAGELFF
TGTGCCAGTAAGGGGACCCCGGCCGGGGAGCTGTTTTTT
>NA|TRBV6-5|TRBJ2-7
CASRSTSLAGYEQYF
TGTGCCAGCAGAAGTACTAGCCTCGCGGGTTACGAGCAGTACTTC
>TRBD1|TRBV19|TRBJ2-2
CASSPQGAETGELFF
TGTGCCAGTAGTCCACAGGGGGCAGAGACCGGGGAGCTGTTTTTT
>NA|TRBV5-8|TRBJ1-4
CASSFGRGREKLFF
TGTGCCAGCAGCTTCGGCAGGGGTCGTGAAAAACTGTTTTTT